The 28 T cell receptor beta chains listed next were all sequenced from one sample in a study of T cells in localized non-small cell lung cancer. Assay: immunoSEQ multiplex PCR; the TCRdb copy retains only in-frame clones and omits some. The sample includes around 30,000 clones, roughly 92% of them seen just once. The specimen comprised peripheral blood, sampled before any cancer treatment. These receptors all stem from a woman aged 35-75 years with stage I lung adenocarcinoma.

The V call is TRBV6-4, the J call TRBJ2-3; 10 bases agree with TRBD2. Unmatched junction bases numbered 7, after V lost 3 bases and J lost 4 bases. Germline values: CDR1 MRHNA, CDR2 SNTAGT. The CDR3 loop spans 16 amino acids. The CDR3 sequence is CASSELGAGGPDTQYF. In nucleotides, the CDR3 is TGTGCCAGCAGTGAGTTGGGAGCGGGAGGGCCAGATACGCAGTATTTT.

The V and J genes are TRBV28 and TRBJ2-2; no firm D call. CDR1 and CDR2 (germline): MDHEN, SYDVKM. The CDR3 is 12 residues long. Trimming stripped 6 bases from V and 1 base from J, with 3 bases between. The CDR3 nucleotides read TGTGCCAGCAGCCTGAACACCGGGGAGCTGTTTTTT. The encoded protein is CASSLNTGELFF. The full variable domain, rest sourced from reference TRBV28 and TRBJ2-2, is DVKVTQSSRYLVKRTGEKVFLECVQDMDHENMFWYRQDPGLGLRLIYFSYDVKMKEKGDIPEGYSVSREKKERFSLILESASTNQTSMYLCASSLNTGELFFGEGSRLTVL.

The chain combines TRBV5-5 with TRBJ1-3, with D uncertain. Per germline, CDR1 SGHKS and CDR2 YYEKEE (reference sequence). This CDR3 comprises 16 residues. Trimming cost V 0 bases and J 0 bases, with 10 bases left between them. The DNA of the CDR3 is TGTGCCAGCAGCTTGGGGCACCCTAGCTCTGGAAACACCATATATTTT. This translates into CASSLGHPSSGNTIYF.

This chain uses TRBV29-1 with TRBJ2-2, with unresolved D. The germline gives CDR1 SQVTM, CDR2 ANQGSEA. Trimming cost V 4 bases and J 7 bases, with 13 bases left between them. The CDR3 totals 13 residues. The DNA for the CDR3 is TGCAGCGTTGGTTCCGCGGTTATCGGGGAGCTGTTTTTT. This codes for CSVGSAVIGELFF.

This clone was seen only once. The chain couples TRBV19 to TRBJ1-3, with a weak D call TRBD1 (6 bases). Germline V gene data show CDR1 as LNHDA and CDR2 as SQIVND (reference sequence). The CDR3 totals 14 residues. V lost 9 bases, J lost 3 bases, and 15 bases lay in between. The CDR3 spells CASEPQGRGNTIYF. The DNA of the CDR3 is TGTGCCAGCGAACCACAGGGACGTGGAAACACCATATATTTT.

The gene calls are TRBV5-1 and TRBJ1-1; TRBD1 is a possible D gene (6 bases). This CDR3 has 13 residues. Germline CDR1 SGHRS, CDR2 YFSETQ. Trimming removed 2 bases at V and 4 bases at J, with 9 bases between. Written as DNA, the CDR3 is TGCGCCAGCAGCTTACAGGGAGGCACTGAAGCTTTCTTT. Residues: CASSLQGGTEAFF. Full variable domain (outside the CDR3, taken from reference TRBV5-1 and TRBJ1-1): KAGVTQTPRYLIKTRGQQVTLSCSPISGHRSVSWYQQTPGQGLQFLFEYFSETQRNKGNFPGRFSGRQFSNSRSEMNVSTLELGDSALYLCASSLQGGTEAFFGQGTRLTVV.

The V call is TRBV7-9, the J call TRBJ1-1; 10 bases match TRBD1. J was trimmed by 4 bases and V by 1 base; bases with no gene match: 3. Germline V gives CDR1 SEHNR, CDR2 FQNEAQ (reference sequence). There are 15 residues in the CDR3. CDR3 nucleotide sequence: TGTGCCAGCAGCTTAGTAGGGGACAGGGGCACTGAAGCTTTCTTT. Residues: CASSLVGDRGTEAFF. The full variable domain, rest sourced from reference TRBV7-9 and TRBJ1-1, is DTGVSQNPRHKITKRGQNVTFRCDPISEHNRLYWYRQTLGQGPEFLTYFQNEAQLEKSRLLSDRFSAERPKGSFSTLEIQRTEQGDSAMYLCASSLVGDRGTEAFFGQGTRLTVV.

The V gene is TRBV4-3, the J gene TRBJ2-2; D ambiguous. Germline loops: CDR1 LGHNA, CDR2 YSLEER. The V end was cut by 0 bases, the J end by 2 bases, with 7 bases between. The CDR3 totals 15 residues. CDR3 nucleotides: TGCGCCAGCAGCCAAGAGGGGATCAACACCGGGGAGCTGTTTTTT. It translates to CASSQEGINTGELFF.

V is TRBV7-2 and J is TRBJ2-7, with unresolved D. Deletions cut 0 bases from V and 2 bases from J, with 11 bases between. CDR3 length: 15 residues. Germline-derived CDR1 and CDR2 are SGHTA and FQGNSA. The CDR3 reads CASSLAQDDTYEQYF. DNA for the CDR3: TGTGCCAGCAGCTTAGCGCAGGATGATACCTACGAGCAGTACTTC.

V and J are TRBV18 and TRBJ2-1, with 13 bases lining up with TRBD2. Germline CDR1 and CDR2: KGHSH and LQKENI. The V and J ends lost 2 bases and 6 bases, in that order; junction bases with no gene match: 10. The CDR3 length is 18 residues. The DNA of the CDR3 is TGTGCCAGCTCACCAAATAGAGCACTAGCGGGAGGGGGCAATGAGCAGTTCTTC. Translating gives CASSPNRALAGGGNEQFF. Full variable domain (remainder filled in from reference TRBV18 and TRBJ2-1): NAGVMQNPRHLVRRRGQEARLRCSPMKGHSHVYWYRQLPEEGLKFMVYLQKENIIDESGMPKERFSAEFPKEGPSILRIQQVVRGDSAAYFCASSPNRALAGGGNEQFFGPGTRLTVL.

The gene calls are TRBV29-1 and TRBJ2-4; the D gene is possibly TRBD1 (5 bases). Germline V gene data show CDR1 as SQVTM and CDR2 as ANQGSEA. The germline V and J ends were trimmed by 1 base and 9 bases, with 19 bases remaining between them. The CDR3 loop spans 15 amino acids. CDR3 in amino acids: CSVEGTRVDGAIQYF. DNA for the CDR3: TGCAGCGTTGAAGGTACCAGGGTAGATGGGGCCATTCAGTACTTC.

The table lists this clone with a count of one. CDR3 protein: CATSSGILPSWQPQHF. CDR3 in DNA: TGTGCCACCTCGTCGGGAATTCTGCCTTCGTGGCAGCCCCAGCATTTT. J is TRBJ1-5 and V is TRBV19, with unresolved D. The germline V gene has CDR1 LNHDA and CDR2 SQIVND (reference sequence). With 10 bases removed from V and 7 bases from J, the gap between germline ends came to 26 bases. This CDR3 has 16 residues.

The rearrangement joins TRBV5-1 to TRBJ2-5; perhaps D is TRBD1 or TRBD2 (5 bases each). Trimming took off 0 bases at V and 1 base at J, with 7 bases between the two ends. Germline CDR1 is SGHRS and CDR2 is YFSETQ. The CDR3 length is 14 residues. The CDR3 bases are TGCGCCAGCAGCTTGGGAGGGGCCCAAGAGACCCAGTACTTC. Its translation: CASSLGGAQETQYF.

The rearrangement joins TRBV12-2 to TRBJ2-7; the table names TRBD1, a call not compared with the DNA. TRBV12-2 is deemed a pseudogene. The CDR3 totals 13 residues. For the CDR3, the DNA is TGTGCAAGTCGCTTAACAGGGGTGTACGAGCAGTACTTC. Residues: CASRLTGVYEQYF.

Note on this clone: The conserved phenylalanine or tryptophan normally closing the CDR3 is absent here, so this likely arose from a read error. No DNA is shown, since the ends of the CDR3 on it are uncertain; the CDR3 is the one TCRdb lists. The chain uses TRBV7-9 and TRBJ1-1; the D call of TRBD1 is as the table states it, not checked on the DNA. Germline CDR1 is SEHNR and CDR2 is FQNEAQ (reference sequence). The length of the CDR3 is 12 amino acids, counting both ends. Here the CDR3 reads CASSPRGAGQLV.

The CDR3 is CASSIRSIQETQYF. The CDR3 nucleotides are TGTGCCAGTAGTATAAGGAGCATCCAAGAGACCCAGTACTTC. The rearrangement links TRBV19 to TRBJ2-5; D is unresolved. V was cut by 2 bases and J by 1 base, with 8 bases left in between. Germline V gives CDR1 LNHDA, CDR2 SQIVND (reference sequence). The CDR3 contains 14 residues. The variable domain in full, completed from reference TRBV19 and TRBJ2-5, reads DGGITQSPKYLFRKEGQNVTLSCEQNLNHDAMYWYRQDPGQGLRLIYYSQIVNDFQKGDIAEGYSVSREKKESFPLTVTSAQKNPTAFYLCASSIRSIQETQYFGPGTRLLVL.

This clone was counted only a few times. This chain links TRBV19 with TRBJ1-6; the match to TRBD1 covers 9 bases. Trimming at V came to 4 bases and at J to 9 bases, leaving 10 bases not matched to a gene. The CDR3 is 16 amino acids. CDR1 is LNHDA and CDR2 is SQIVND in the germline V gene (reference sequence). CDR3 nucleotide sequence: TGTGCCAGTAGTACTCGCGGACAGGGGAAGGCTTCACCCCTCCACTTT. Amino acid sequence: CASSTRGQGKASPLHF.

The chain joins TRBV9 to TRBJ1-6; D possibly corresponds to TRBD1 (5 bases). Germline V gene sequence: CDR1 SGDLS, CDR2 YYNGEE. The CDR3 consists of 19 residues. Trimming left V 3 bases short and J 6 bases short, with 25 bases between. CDR3 DNA sequence: TGTGCCAGCAGCGCTCCCATGGGGGACCCAACTCCCTTTAATTCACCCCTCCACTTT. Residues: CASSAPMGDPTPFNSPLHF.

This clone has a single count. The chain recombines TRBV9 with TRBJ2-3; 9 bases fit TRBD1. The CDR3 contains 14 residues. The V and J ends lost 5 bases and 3 bases, in that order; junction bases with no gene match: 4. In germline, CDR1 is SGDLS, CDR2 YYNGEE. The CDR3 here is CASRPGQGTDTQYF. The DNA for the CDR3 is TGTGCCAGCAGACCGGGACAGGGAACAGATACGCAGTATTTT.

V usage is TRBV25-1 and J usage is TRBJ1-2, with 9 bases fitting TRBD1. This CDR3 is 14 amino acids long. CDR1 MGHDK and CDR2 SYGVNS come from the germline V gene. V lost 6 bases, J lost 5 bases, and 7 bases stayed unmatched. The DNA for the CDR3 is TGTGCCAGCAGCGGGACAGGGAGATTTTATGGCTACACCTTC. Encoded protein: CASSGTGRFYGYTF.

This chain joins TRBV27 and TRBJ1-2; D gene ambiguous. From germline, CDR1 is MNHEY and CDR2 SMNVEV (reference sequence). This CDR3 has 14 amino acids. Trimming cost V 6 bases and J 2 bases, with 13 bases left between them. Here the CDR3 DNA reads TGTGCCAGCAGCCGTATACCCGTAAACTATGGCTACACCTTC. This encodes CASSRIPVNYGYTF.

The gene calls are TRBV11-2 and TRBJ1-1, with 9 nucleotides matching TRBD1. V shed 5 bases and J 0 bases; nucleotides not matched to a gene: 7. CDR1 is SGHAT and CDR2 is FQNNGV in the germline V gene. CDR3 length: 16 residues. Written as DNA, the CDR3 is TGTGCCAGCAGCACGTACAGGGGGCGCGTGAACACTGAAGCTTTCTTT. Translated, it gives CASSTYRGRVNTEAFF. The variable domain in full, completed from reference TRBV11-2 and TRBJ1-1, reads EAGVAQSPRYKIIEKRQSVAFWCNPISGHATLYWYQQILGQGPKLLIQFQNNGVVDDSQLPKDRFSAERLKGVDSTLKIQPAKLEDSAVYLCASSTYRGRVNTEAFFGQGTRLTVV.

The V call is TRBV18, the J call TRBJ1-1, with 10 nucleotides matching TRBD1. Germline CDR1 KGHSH, CDR2 LQKENI. V shed 3 bases and J 4 bases; nucleotides not matched to a gene: 11. The CDR3 extends over 17 amino acids. This CDR3 reads CASSPDRGRWGGTEAFF. The CDR3 DNA is TGTGCCAGCTCACCTGACAGGGGGCGATGGGGGGGCACTGAAGCTTTCTTT.

The genes are TRBV18 and TRBJ1-3, with 7 bases aligning to TRBD1. CDR3 length equals 18 residues. Germline V lookup: CDR1 KGHSH, CDR2 LQKENI. The ends lost 5 bases at V and 0 bases at J; junction bases unmatched: 13. The CDR3 spells CASSTNRDRVASGNTIYF. The CDR3 nucleotides are TGTGCCAGCTCAACTAATAGGGACAGAGTCGCCTCTGGAAACACCATATATTTT. The variable domain in full, completed from reference TRBV18 and TRBJ1-3, reads NAGVMQNPRHLVRRRGQEARLRCSPMKGHSHVYWYRQLPEEGLKFMVYLQKENIIDESGMPKERFSAEFPKEGPSILRIQQVVRGDSAAYFCASSTNRDRVASGNTIYFGEGSWLTVV.

The chain has TRBV11-3 and TRBJ2-7, with 11 bases fitting TRBD2. The germline gives CDR1 SGHNT, CDR2 YENEEA. CDR3 size: 19 residues. V lost 1 base, J lost 10 bases, and 21 bases stayed unmatched. The CDR3 DNA is TGTGCCAGCAGCTTAGGACCCCTACTAGCGGGGGCGCCTGAGGGAAAACAGTACTTC. Amino acid sequence: CASSLGPLLAGAPEGKQYF.

This chain uses TRBV7-9 with TRBJ2-7; a weak D match, TRBD2 (6 bases). V was trimmed by 5 bases and J by 3 bases, leaving 17 bases between them. The CDR3 contains 15 residues. Germline V gives CDR1 SEHNR, CDR2 FQNEAQ (reference sequence). The CDR3 spells CASSHHGSGSYEQYF. Written as DNA, the CDR3 is TGTGCCAGCAGCCACCACGGGTCCGGGAGCTACGAGCAGTACTTC.

This clone was seen just once. The chain carries TRBV5-1 and TRBJ2-2; 10 nucleotides agree with TRBD2. Germline loops: CDR1 SGHRS, CDR2 YFSETQ. The CDR3 is 16 residues long. V shed 2 bases and J 3 bases; nucleotides not matched to a gene: 4. The CDR3 DNA sequence: TGCGCCAGCAGCTTTGGTCTAGCGGGAGACACCGGGGAGCTGTTTTTT. Its protein is CASSFGLAGDTGELFF.

The CDR3 DNA reads TGTGCCAGCAGACCCGGGGGCAGTACCACCGGGGAGCTGTTTTTT. As protein: CASRPGGSTTGELFF. The chain is built from TRBV7-2 and TRBJ2-2, with D perhaps matching TRBD1 or TRBD2 (6 bases each). This CDR3 comprises 15 residues. Germline V gene data show CDR1 as SGHTA and CDR2 as FQGNSA. The germline V and J ends were trimmed by 6 bases and 4 bases, with 15 bases remaining between them.